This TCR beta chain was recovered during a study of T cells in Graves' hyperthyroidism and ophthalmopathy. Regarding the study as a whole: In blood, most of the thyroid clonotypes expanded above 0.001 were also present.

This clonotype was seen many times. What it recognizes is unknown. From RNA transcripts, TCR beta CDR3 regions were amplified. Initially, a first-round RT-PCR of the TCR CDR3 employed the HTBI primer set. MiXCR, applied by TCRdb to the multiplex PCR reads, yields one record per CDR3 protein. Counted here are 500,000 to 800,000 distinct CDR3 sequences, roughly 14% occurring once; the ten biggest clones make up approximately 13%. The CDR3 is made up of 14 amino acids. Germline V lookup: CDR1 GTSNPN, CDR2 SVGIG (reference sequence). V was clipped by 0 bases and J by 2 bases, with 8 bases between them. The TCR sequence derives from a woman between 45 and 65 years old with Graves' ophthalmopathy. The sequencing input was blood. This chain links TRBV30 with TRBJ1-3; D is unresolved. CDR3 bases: TGTGCCTGGAGTGTAGAGGGTCCTGGAAACACCATATATTTT. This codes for CAWSVEGPGNTIYF.